This is a list of T cell receptor beta chains from one sample in a study of T-cell reconstitution after alpha-beta-depleted transplantation in children. One entry per CDR3 protein, called by TCRdb with MiXCR from the PCR reads. The table includes about 830,000 distinct CDR3 sequences, under 20% detected once. The source was PBMCs, mostly from graft donor cells, collected 360 days after TCRalphabeta/CD19-depleted stem cell transplant. The receptors here all came from a male patient aged 10 to 17 who had a stem cell transplant for acute lymphoblastic leukemia, so the T cells may come from the graft donor. The CDR3 runs from the conserved cysteine through the conserved F or W. The D gene is left open where the match is weak. Only part of the rows carry a size: once, few, many, or a class if the clone is expanded.

D gene | J gene | CDR3 length | V gene | clone size | CDR3 DNA | CDR3 protein
TRBD2 | TRBJ2-3 | 18 | TRBV7-2 | few | TGTGCCAGCAGCTGGGGACTAGCGGGAGGGCCGGGCACAGATACGCAGTATTTT | CASSWGLAGGPGTDTQYF
TRBD1 | TRBJ2-5 | 15 | TRBV7-8 | few | TGTGCCAGCAGCTTAGCGCACAGGGGGAAGAAGACCCAGTACTTC | CASSLAHRGKKTQYF
TRBD2 | TRBJ2-1 | 17 | TRBV5-1 | NA | TGCGCCAGCCGACCCCCGGGACTAGCGGGAGGACGGGGGGAGCAGTTCTTC | CASRPPGLAGGRGEQFF
NA | TRBJ2-7 | 15 | TRBV11-1 | NA | TGTGCCAGCAGCGGAACGGGTCACTACTCCTACGAGCAGTACTTC | CASSGTGHYSYEQYF
TRBD1 | TRBJ1-5 | 19 | TRBV4-1 | NA | TGCGCCAGCAGCCAAACTTGGACAGGGGGTTTACAGAGCAATCAGCCCCAGCATTTT | CASSQTWTGGLQSNQPQHF
TRBD1 | TRBJ2-7 | 14 | TRBV28 | few | TGTGCCAGCATTGAGGACAGGGTCTCCTACGAGCAGTACTTC | CASIEDRVSYEQYF
NA | TRBJ2-6 | 18 | TRBV9 | NA | TGTGCCAGCAGCGTAGGCAACGGCCCCGGCTCTGGGGCCAACGTCCTGACTTTC | CASSVGNGPGSGANVLTF
NA | TRBJ2-7 | 14 | TRBV6-5 | many | TGTGCCAGCAGTTACTCCACAGGAGAGGGGGAGCAGTACTTC | CASSYSTGEGEQYF
NA | TRBJ2-4 | 17 | TRBV4-1 | few | TGCGCCAGCAGCCAAGGTCTTCTCGCCGTCCAGGGAAACATTCAGTACTTC | CASSQGLLAVQGNIQYF
NA | TRBJ2-3 | 16 | TRBV10-3 | NA | TGTGCCATCGCGCCATCTAGGGGGAGGGGGCCAGATACGCAGTATTTT | CAIAPSRGRGPDTQYF
NA | TRBJ2-2 | 14 | TRBV7-3 | few | TGTGCCAGCAGCCTATTTTTGAACACCGGGGAGCTGTTTTTT | CASSLFLNTGELFF
TRBD2 | TRBJ2-1 | 13 | TRBV30 | NA | TGTGCCTGGAGTGTACACGGGGGGGCTGAGCAGTTCTTC | CAWSVHGGAEQFF
NA | TRBJ1-1 | 15 | TRBV7-9 | few | TGTGCCAGCAGCTTATTCCGGGGGGCCGCAGGTGAAGCTCTCTTT | CASSLFRGAAGEALF
TRBD1 | TRBJ2-4 | 15 | TRBV28 | few | TGTGCCAGCAGGGATCACAGGGGCCATAAAAACATTCAGTACTTC | CASRDHRGHKNIQYF
TRBD2 | TRBJ2-1 | 15 | TRBV12-3/TRBV12-4 | many | TGTGCCAGCAGTTCTCTAGCGGGAGGGAGGAATGAGCAGTTCTTC | CASSSLAGGRNEQFF
NA | TRBJ2-7 | 18 | TRBV13 | few | TGTGCCAGCAGCTTAGGGGCCCTAGGGCGCCGTTCACGCGACGAGCAGTACTTC | CASSLGALGRRSRDEQYF
NA | TRBJ2-5 | 15 | TRBV7-2 | NA | TGTGCCAGCAGCGACAACTACCCGCTCGGAGAGACCCAGTACTTC | CASSDNYPLGETQYF
NA | TRBJ2-2 | 14 | TRBV2 | few | TGTGCCAGCGACCCACTAGAGGACACCGGGGAGCTGTTTTTT | CASDPLEDTGELFF
NA | TRBJ2-4 | 16 | TRBV2 | few | TGTGCCAGCAGTGAACGCCCCATCTTAGCCAAAAACATTCAGTACTTC | CASSERPILAKNIQYF
TRBD1 | TRBJ1-5 | 15 | TRBV4-1 | few | TGCGCCAGCAGCCAAGAGGACAGGGGAAATCAGCCCCAGCATTTT | CASSQEDRGNQPQHF
TRBD2 | TRBJ2-1 | 17 | TRBV6-4 | few | TGTGCCAGCAGTGACTCTAACCTAGCGGGAGGGATCAATGAGCAGTTCTTC | CASSDSNLAGGINEQFF
NA | TRBJ2-7 | 11 | TRBV6-5 | many | TGTGCCAGCGGTCCGGTGGTTGAGCAGTACTTC | CASGPVVEQYF
NA | TRBJ1-6 | 16 | TRBV18 | many | TGTGCCAGCTCACCAATGGACAGCTCCTATAATTCACCCCTCCACTTT | CASSPMDSSYNSPLHF
NA | TRBJ2-7 | 16 | TRBV5-1 | few | TGCGCCAGCAGCTTCGCCCCTCTTTCCTTCAGTGGTGAGCAGTACTTC | CASSFAPLSFSGEQYF
NA | TRBJ1-3 | 16 | TRBV4-1 | few | TGCGCCAGCAGCCAAGGAAGGGGAAGGGATGGAAACACCATATATTTT | CASSQGRGRDGNTIYF
NA | TRBJ2-5 | 15 | TRBV5-1 | many | TGCGCCAGCAGACCGGGGTTGACGGACCAAGAGACCCAGTACTTC | CASRPGLTDQETQYF
NA | TRBJ2-2 | 14 | TRBV12-3/TRBV12-4 | few | TGTGCCAGCGTCGGGAGAAAGAACACCGGGGAGCTGTTTTTT | CASVGRKNTGELFF
NA | TRBJ1-3 | 15 | TRBV5-1 | NA | TGCGCCAGCTCCCCCGGCGGTGGGGCCCGGAACACCATATATTTT | CASSPGGGARNTIYF
TRBD1 | TRBJ1-6 | 15 | TRBV19 | NA | TGTGCCAGCCTACCGCAGGGGGCCAGTAATTCACCCCTCCACTTT | CASLPQGASNSPLHF
NA | TRBJ1-3 | 17 | TRBV7-6 | NA | TGTGCCAGCAGCTTAGGGTGGCACGGGGGCTCTGGAAACACCATATATTTT | CASSLGWHGGSGNTIYF
TRBD1 | TRBJ1-4 | 17 | TRBV18 | few | TGTGCCAGCTCACTCTCGAGGGGGCGCGGGTCTAATGAAAAACTGTTTTTT | CASSLSRGRGSNEKLFF
NA | TRBJ1-6 | 15 | TRBV5-1 | NA | TGCGCCAGCAGTCCGGACGGTCCTTTTAATTCACCCCTCCACTTT | CASSPDGPFNSPLHF
TRBD2 | TRBJ2-4 | 13 | TRBV7-6 | NA | TGTGCCAGCAGCTCTAGCGGGATTGGCATTCAGTACTTC | CASSSSGIGIQYF
TRBD2 | TRBJ2-1 | 20 | TRBV11-1 | NA | TGTGCCAGCAGCTTAGCATGGCCCGGGACTAGCGGGATCTCCTACAATGAGCAGTTCTTC | CASSLAWPGTSGISYNEQFF
TRBD1 | TRBJ2-5 | 12 | TRBV10-3 | many | TGTGCCACGAGGACAGGACAAGAGACCCAGTACTTC | CATRTGQETQYF
NA | TRBJ2-7 | 15 | TRBV12-3/TRBV12-4 | NA | TGTGCCAGCAGTTCCCGGACTACAAACTCCTACGAGCAGTACTTC | CASSSRTTNSYEQYF
TRBD1 | TRBJ2-2 | 16 | TRBV27 | many | TGTGCCAGCAGTTTTTTACAGGGGATGTACACCGGGGAGCTGTTTTTT | CASSFLQGMYTGELFF
TRBD1 | TRBJ1-3 | 14 | TRBV10-3 | NA | TGTGCCTCCTCCAGACAGGGTCATGGAAACACCATATATTTT | CASSRQGHGNTIYF
TRBD2 | TRBJ2-3 | 18 | TRBV6-5 | few | TGTGCCAGCAGTTCCCAGGGGCTAGCGGGAGGCCACACAGATACGCAGTATTTT | CASSSQGLAGGHTDTQYF
NA | TRBJ1-2 | 13 | TRBV2 | NA | TGTGCCAGCAGTGAAGTCCAGGGGCATGGCTACACCTTC | CASSEVQGHGYTF
NA | TRBJ2-1 | 13 | TRBV29-1 | few | TGCAGCGCTGCGATCGTTCGAGGGAATGAGCAGTTCTTC | CSAAIVRGNEQFF
NA | TRBJ2-4 | 16 | TRBV13 | NA | TGTGCCAGCAGCTTAGGGCTCGGGGGTCCCAAAAACATTCAGTACTTC | CASSLGLGGPKNIQYF
TRBD1 | TRBJ1-5 | 17 | TRBV5-1 | NA | TGCGCCAGCAGCCCGTACCCCCCAGGGGGCGCGGATCAGCCCCAGCATTTT | CASSPYPPGGADQPQHF
NA | TRBJ2-1 | 11 | TRBV29-1 | many | TGCAGCGTTGAAATATACAATGAGCAGTTCTTC | CSVEIYNEQFF
TRBD1 | TRBJ1-1 | 15 | TRBV7-9 | few | TGTGCCAGCAGCCATCAGACAGGGGGTAACACTGAAGCTTTCTTT | CASSHQTGGNTEAFF
NA | TRBJ2-6 | 17 | TRBV27 | few | TGTGCCAGCAGTTTACTCGGGCCAGATTCTGGGGCCAACGTCCTGACTTTC | CASSLLGPDSGANVLTF
TRBD1 | TRBJ2-4 | 14 | TRBV2 | NA | TGTGCCAGCATTTTTACAGGGGTTGGGAACATTCAGTACTTC | CASIFTGVGNIQYF
NA | TRBJ2-7 | 14 | TRBV20-1 | NA | TGCAGTGCTAGACTAGTGAGGTCTGGCTACGAGCAGTACTTC | CSARLVRSGYEQYF
NA | TRBJ2-1 | 14 | TRBV29-1 | few | TGCAGCGTTGGGGTTTCACACTCCTACAATGAGCAGTTCTTC | CSVGVSHSYNEQFF
TRBD1 | TRBJ2-1 | 17 | TRBV13 | NA | TGTGCCAGCAGCGGGACAGGGGACCTTCAGAACAACAATGAGCAGTTCTTC | CASSGTGDLQNNNEQFF
NA | TRBJ1-1 | 15 | TRBV5-1 | few | TGCGCCAGCAGCTTGGTCGTCAAGGGGAACACTGAAGCTTTCTTT | CASSLVVKGNTEAFF
NA | TRBJ2-7 | 15 | TRBV2 | NA | TGTGCCAGCAGTGAAGGGACTACCCCCCTGTACGAGCAGTACTTC | CASSEGTTPLYEQYF
NA | TRBJ1-4 | 12 | TRBV29-1 | many | TGCAGCGTTGAAGATCAGGGGGAAAAACTGTTTTTT | CSVEDQGEKLFF
TRBD2 | TRBJ2-7 | 14 | TRBV5-1 | few | TGCGCCAGCAACCCCTCGGGACTAACATACGAGCAGTACTTC | CASNPSGLTYEQYF
NA | TRBJ2-1 | 15 | TRBV7-2 | few | TGTGCCAGCAGCTTGCGGGAAAACTCCTACAATGAGCAGTTCTTC | CASSLRENSYNEQFF
TRBD1 | TRBJ2-1 | 15 | TRBV11-1 | few | TGTGCCAGCAGATTGGACAGGGGCTCCTACAATGAGCAGTTCTTC | CASRLDRGSYNEQFF
TRBD1 | TRBJ1-2 | 14 | TRBV7-9 | NA | TGTGCCAGCAGCTTCGGGACAGTTTTCTATGGCTACACCTTC | CASSFGTVFYGYTF
NA | TRBJ1-6 | 15 | TRBV7-3 | NA | TGTGCCAGCAGCTGGACGGACAGCGGGAATTCACCCCTCCACTTT | CASSWTDSGNSPLHF
NA | TRBJ2-1 | 15 | TRBV7-9 | few | TGTGCCAGCAGCTCCGAGGGAGCCTCCTACAATGAGCAGTTCTTC | CASSSEGASYNEQFF